Described below is a single T cell receptor (beta chain) sequence and its context. Its antigen is not known. The CDR3 is 16 amino acids. From germline, CDR1 is MDHEN and CDR2 SYDVKM. V lost 6 bases to trimming and J lost 7 bases; unmatched junction nucleotides: 12. This record belongs to a study of cytomegalovirus exposure and HLA in healthy donors. Study conclusions and caveats: A further, later analysis showed that HLA-associated TCR beta chains (compared with equally common others) were more clonally expanded. Within an earlier analysis, most TCR beta V segments proved productive either about 87% or about 30% of the time.

Primers for the PCR totalled 60 Vbeta and 13 Jbeta. The protocol was immunoSEQ multiplex PCR, while the TCRdb copy is restricted to in-frame clones and leaves out a portion. The data hold approximately 150,000 clones, with 76% observed a single time. Sequencing was performed on PBMCs. The receptor was derived from a woman in her 40s in good health and CMV-seronegative. V gene TRBV28 combines with J gene TRBJ1-6; 7 positions match TRBD1. Written as DNA, the CDR3 is TGTGCCAGCAGCCGATACCGGGACAGTAAGAATTCACCCCTCCACTTT. It encodes CASSRYRDSKNSPLHF. The full variable domain, rest sourced from reference TRBV28 and TRBJ1-6, is DVKVTQSSRYLVKRTGEKVFLECVQDMDHENMFWYRQDPGLGLRLIYFSYDVKMKEKGDIPEGYSVSREKKERFSLILESASTNQTSMYLCASSRYRDSKNSPLHFGNGTRLTVT.